The 27 T cell receptor beta chains below were found in one sample sequenced in a study of vaccination and CD4 T cells after COVID-19. Their cognate antigens are unknown. Cultured CD4+ T cell DNA was sequenced using the Oncomine TCR Beta short-read assay. TCRdb called the PCR reads again in MiXCR, with one record for every CDR3 protein. Altogether more than 13,000 distinct CDR3 sequences are present, less than 25% being singletons, with the ten largest covering about 12%. Treatment denoted: approximately nine-day PBMC culture with coronavirus spike peptide pools or control peptides (ViraFEST assay). The sequenced sample was CD4+ T cells from blood, cultured in vitro, obtained before SARS-CoV-2 vaccination. The source is a human donor who received a COVID-19 vaccine.

The rearrangement joins TRBV6-1 to TRBJ1-1, with a weak D call TRBD1 (5 bases). With 6 bases removed from V and 5 bases from J, the gap between germline ends came to 13 bases. In germline, CDR1 is MNHNS, CDR2 SASEGT. The CDR3 runs 13 residues. CDR3 sequence: CASSRGGGTEAFF. CDR3 nucleotides: TGTGCCAGCAGCCGGGGGGGAGGGACTGAAGCTTTCTTT.

The chain joins TRBV7-7 to TRBJ1-4; 7 nucleotides line up with TRBD1. Per the germline V gene, CDR1 is SSHAT and CDR2 is FNYEAQ (reference sequence). CDR3 size: 13 residues. J was trimmed by 6 bases and V by 8 bases; bases with no gene match: 6. Here the CDR3 reads CASQQGLDEKLFF. Here the CDR3 DNA reads TGTGCCAGCCAACAGGGGCTGGATGAAAAACTGTTTTTT. Full variable domain (rest looked up from reference TRBV7-7 and TRBJ1-4): GAGVSQSPRYKVTKRGQDVTLRCDPISSHATLYWYQQALGQGPEFLTYFNYEAQPDKSGLPSDRFSAERPEGSISTLTIQRTEQRDSAMYRCASQQGLDEKLFFGSGTQLSVL.

V usage is TRBV9 and J usage is TRBJ2-7, with 7 bases matching TRBD2. Looked up from germline, CDR1 is SGDLS and CDR2 is YYNGEE. Germline trimming cut 0 bases from V and 5 bases from J; bases unmatched to any gene: 11. This CDR3 spans 16 amino acids. The CDR3 here is CASSVEIGGGSDEQYF. In nucleotides, the CDR3 is TGTGCCAGCAGCGTAGAAATAGGCGGGGGATCTGACGAGCAGTACTTC.

The chain has TRBV7-2 and TRBJ2-3, with a weak D call TRBD2 (5 bases). Germline assignment: CDR1 SGHTA and CDR2 FQGNSA. The V and J ends lost 8 bases and 3 bases respectively, with 15 bases between them. The length of the CDR3 is 14 residues. The CDR3 region has the DNA TGTGCCAGCGGCTCCCGGACTCGGACAGATACGCAGTATTTT. Translated: CASGSRTRTDTQYF.

This clonotype was counted a few times. The rearrangement uses TRBV25-1 and TRBJ2-5; 7 bases are shared with TRBD1. The length of the CDR3 is 15 residues. V was pared by 1 base and J by 5 bases, with 7 bases of the junction left unmatched. Germline CDR1 is MGHDK and CDR2 is SYGVNS. CDR3 nucleotides: TGTGCCAGCAGTGAATTTGTGACAGGGTGGGAGACCCAGTACTTC. It specifies CASSEFVTGWETQYF.

This clonotype was picked up a small number of times. V is TRBV12-3 or TRBV12-4 and J is TRBJ2-7; TRBD1 or TRBD2 may be the D gene (5 bases each). Trimming removed 6 bases from V and 0 bases from J, with 15 bases in between. The CDR3 consists of 15 residues. The CDR3 loop is CASSVDTGSSYEQYF. DNA of the CDR3: TGTGCCAGCAGCGTGGACACGGGGAGCTCCTACGAGCAGTACTTC.

The rearrangement uses TRBV19 and TRBJ2-3; 8 nucleotides agree with TRBD2. The CDR3 runs to 15 residues. The V gene's germline CDR1 is LNHDA and CDR2 SQIVND (reference sequence). V shed 3 bases and J 7 bases; nucleotides not matched to a gene: 9. The CDR3 spells CASSMSGGLENTQYF. CDR3 nucleotide sequence: TGTGCCAGTAGTATGAGCGGGGGATTGGAAAATACGCAGTATTTT.

The V call is TRBV10-3, the J call TRBJ2-3; 11 positions match TRBD1. V trimming: 9 bases; J trimming: 4 bases; junction bases outside the gene matches: 6. Germline assignment: CDR1 ENHRY and CDR2 SYGVKD. The CDR3 length is 14 residues. The CDR3 bases are TGTGCCATAGGGACAGGGGGTCTAGCAGATACGCAGTATTTT. This gives the protein CAIGTGGLADTQYF.

This clonotype showed up just a few times. The chain links TRBV30 to TRBJ2-5, with 10 bases identical to TRBD1. Germline V gene data show CDR1 as GTSNPN and CDR2 as SVGIG (reference sequence). CDR3 length: 14 amino acids. Trimming cost V 1 base and J 4 bases; bases outside gene matches: 3. CDR3 protein: CAWSGDRGLETQYF. CDR3 nucleotide sequence: TGTGCCTGGAGTGGGGACAGGGGTCTAGAGACCCAGTACTTC.

This clonotype was counted between two and nine times. The DNA of the CDR3 is TGTGCCTGGATTCCGGACAGGGATAAAAGCTATGGCTACACCTTC. Amino acid sequence: CAWIPDRDKSYGYTF. The chain employs TRBV30 and TRBJ1-2; 8 bases line up with TRBD1. The CDR3 runs to 15 residues. J lost 4 bases, V lost 4 bases, and 11 bases had no gene match. The germline V gene encodes CDR1 GTSNPN and CDR2 SVGIG (reference sequence).

The chain is built from TRBV29-1 and TRBJ2-3; 9 bases fit TRBD2. This CDR3 contains 21 residues. Germline V gene sequence: CDR1 SQVTM, CDR2 ANQGSEA. The V segment lost 4 bases and the J segment 2 bases; nucleotides outside the gene matches: 25. CDR3 DNA: TGCAGCGTTGTCTCCAGGGCCCAGCGGGGGGCAGGGGTAGGGTCCACAGATACGCAGTATTTT. Translating gives CSVVSRAQRGAGVGSTDTQYF.

This chain uses TRBV20-1 with TRBJ2-5, with 10 bases fitting TRBD1. Germline-derived CDR1 and CDR2 are DFQATT and SNEGSKA (reference sequence). Trimming took 5 bases from V and 7 from J; bases not matched to a gene: 10. The CDR3 length is 14 residues. CDR3 amino acids: CSAEDRDRGSTQYF. The CDR3 bases are TGCAGTGCTGAGGATCGGGACAGGGGTTCGACCCAGTACTTC.

The chain is built from TRBV20-1 and TRBJ2-5; the D gene is possibly TRBD2 (5 bases). CDR3 length equals 13 residues. Per the germline V gene, CDR1 is DFQATT and CDR2 is SNEGSKA (reference sequence). The V end was cut by 6 bases, the J end by 4 bases, with 15 bases between. CDR3 DNA: TGCAGTGCCATCCAATCTGGGAGAGAGACCCAGTACTTC. Translated, it gives CSAIQSGRETQYF.

This rearrangement joins TRBV5-4 to TRBJ1-3; D call uncertain. CDR1 is SGHNT, CDR2 YYREEE, per germline (reference sequence). V gave up 0 bases and J gave up 1 base, with 8 bases separating them. The CDR3 totals 15 residues. The CDR3 reads CASSLAGPSGNTIYF. The CDR3, as DNA: TGTGCCAGCAGCTTGGCAGGTCCGTCTGGAAACACCATATATTTT.

The V gene is TRBV9, the J gene TRBJ2-1, with D unclear. Trimming took 0 bases from V and 10 from J, leaving 11 bases between them. This CDR3 is 13 amino acids long. Germline CDR1 SGDLS, CDR2 YYNGEE. The CDR3 reads CASSVAIIGEQFF. In DNA, the CDR3 is TGTGCCAGCAGCGTAGCCATTATTGGCGAGCAGTTCTTC.

The chain carries TRBV11-2 and TRBJ2-5; possible D gene TRBD1, 5 bases. Germline CDR1 is SGHAT and CDR2 is FQNNGV. Trimming shortened V by 0 bases and J by 7 bases, and 9 bases separated the two germline ends. The CDR3 consists of 13 residues. The CDR3 loop is CASSLEDKGTQYF. The CDR3 DNA follows: TGTGCCAGCAGCTTAGAGGACAAGGGGACCCAGTACTTC.

This chain connects TRBV5-1 to TRBJ2-3; tentative D call: TRBD2 (5 bases). The CDR3 spans 16 residues. The germline V gene encodes CDR1 SGHRS and CDR2 YFSETQ. Trimming took 4 bases from V and 0 from J, leaving 15 bases between them. The CDR3 spells CASSRGVTGSTDTQYF. As DNA, the CDR3 is TGCGCCAGCAGCCGCGGCGTGACGGGGAGCACAGATACGCAGTATTTT.

This clonotype has more than one count but fewer than ten. J is TRBJ2-3 and V is TRBV20-1; TRBD2 matches at 10 bases. This CDR3 is built from 17 residues. CDR1 and CDR2 from the germline V gene are DFQATT and SNEGSKA (reference sequence). J was trimmed by 1 base and V by 3 bases; bases with no gene match: 10. For the CDR3, the DNA is TGCAGTGCTAGGGGGCTAGCGGGGGAGGGGGGCACAGATACGCAGTATTTT. As protein: CSARGLAGEGGTDTQYF.

This clonotype was counted a few times. V gene TRBV20-1 combines with J gene TRBJ2-1; 8 nucleotides align to TRBD2. The CDR3 length is 14 residues. From germline, CDR1 is DFQATT and CDR2 SNEGSKA (reference sequence). V lost 1 base to trimming and J lost 7 bases; unmatched junction nucleotides: 6. CDR3 bases: TGCAGTGCTAGAGCGGGGGGGCAGTCGAATGAGCAGTTCTTC. This translates into CSARAGGQSNEQFF.

By frequency in the sample, this clonotype is medium-sized. The CDR3 region has the DNA TGTGCCAGTAGTATAGGGTCCCACACTGAAGCTTTCTTT. This encodes CASSIGSHTEAFF. The V gene is TRBV19, the J gene TRBJ1-1; D is unresolved. The V end was cut by 1 base, the J end by 3 bases, with 6 bases between. The CDR3 runs 13 residues. The V gene's germline CDR1 is LNHDA and CDR2 SQIVND (reference sequence).

The rearrangement uses TRBV30 and TRBJ1-2; D gene unclear. V was trimmed by 3 bases and J by 5 bases, leaving 13 bases between them. The CDR3 spans 13 residues. Germline CDR1 GTSNPN, CDR2 SVGIG (reference sequence). CDR3 DNA sequence: TGTGCCTGGAGCGGTCCTAAAGCATATGGCTACACCTTC. Translated, it gives CAWSGPKAYGYTF.

This clonotype ranks as medium-sized. The rearrangement uses TRBV24-1 and TRBJ1-2; the match to TRBD1 covers 10 bases. The CDR3 has 16 amino acids. Germline-derived CDR1 and CDR2 are KGHDR and SFDVKD. V lost 4 bases, J lost 4 bases, and 8 bases stayed unmatched. Here the CDR3 reads CATSEETGGSGYGYTF. CDR3 bases: TGTGCCACCAGTGAGGAGACAGGGGGCTCGGGCTATGGCTACACCTTC.

This clonotype was observed a handful of times. The gene calls are TRBV19 and TRBJ1-1; no reliable D call. The CDR3 is 16 residues long. V was shortened by 3 bases and J by 1 base, with 15 bases between the two germline ends. Germline V gene sequence: CDR1 LNHDA, CDR2 SQIVND (reference sequence). The CDR3 sequence is CASSIYGLSGNTEAFF. CDR3 DNA: TGTGCCAGTAGTATTTATGGTCTATCCGGGAACACTGAAGCTTTCTTT.

This clonotype was detected a few times. The chain joins TRBV6-1 to TRBJ1-2; D not resolved. V lost 6 bases and J 0 bases, leaving 17 bases between the germline ends. The CDR3 length is 16 residues. Germline CDR1 is MNHNS and CDR2 is SASEGT. CDR3 in amino acids: CASSRGSLTSNYGYTF. CDR3 coding DNA: TGTGCCAGCAGCCGCGGCAGCCTCACTTCTAACTATGGCTACACCTTC.

Only a few counts were recorded for this clonotype. DNA for the CDR3: TGTGCCAGCAGCTTAGTGACAGGAAAAGAGACCCAGTACTTC. This encodes CASSLVTGKETQYF. The chain is built from TRBV7-9 and TRBJ2-5; weak D call: TRBD1 (6 bases). The CDR3 has 14 amino acids. The germline V gene has CDR1 SEHNR and CDR2 FQNEAQ (reference sequence). With 1 base removed from V and 3 bases from J, the gap between germline ends came to 9 bases.

Notes on this clonotype: The germline gene is not matched at one end of the junction; a read error may be the cause. The chain recombines TRBV5-4 with TRBJ1-1; no firm D call. Germline V lookup: CDR1 SGHNT, CDR2 YYREEE (reference sequence). This CDR3 has 17 amino acids. The CDR3 region has the DNA TGTGCCAGCAGCCCATCCAAAGGTCACAGATCGAACACTGAAGCTCTCTTT. Translation gives CASSPSKGHRSNTEALF.

This clonotype was detected only a few times. The chain links TRBV5-4 to TRBJ1-1; D is ambiguous. The CDR3 length is 15 residues. The germline V and J ends were trimmed by 0 bases and 4 bases, with 13 bases remaining between them. Germline CDR1 SGHNT, CDR2 YYREEE (reference sequence). The CDR3 loop reads CASSLDPLIGTEAFF. CDR3 DNA: TGTGCCAGCAGCTTGGATCCCCTGATAGGCACTGAAGCTTTCTTT.